These 9 T cell receptor beta chains share one sample of origin, sequenced in a study of cytomegalovirus exposure and HLA in healthy donors. PCR primers comprised 60 Vbeta and 13 Jbeta primers. Assay: immunoSEQ multiplex PCR; the TCRdb copy retains only in-frame clones and omits some. In the table there are under 200,000 clones, 75% to 85% of which are singletons. Sequencing was carried out using PBMCs. Receptor source: a female donor in good health and CMV-seronegative.

This clone has just a few counts. V and J are TRBV9 and TRBJ2-7; 10 bases line up with TRBD1. The junction had 10 bases not matched to a gene; V was cut back by 4 bases and J by 3 bases. Per the germline V gene, CDR1 is SGDLS and CDR2 is YYNGEE. The CDR3 is 16 residues long. The CDR3 loop reads CASSIPDGTGDYEQYF. The CDR3 DNA follows: TGTGCCAGCAGCATCCCCGACGGGACAGGGGACTACGAGCAGTACTTC. The full variable domain, its missing parts supplied by reference TRBV9 and TRBJ2-7, is DSGVTQTPKHLITATGQRVTLRCSPRSGDLSVYWYQQSLDQGLQFLIQYYNGEERAKGNILERFSAQQFPDLHSELNLSSLELGDSALYFCASSIPDGTGDYEQYFGPGTRLTVT.

This sequence joins TRBV9 and TRBJ1-3; 7 nucleotides match TRBD1. The length of the CDR3 is 18 residues. The J segment lost 4 bases and the V segment lost 4 bases, leaving 17 bases of the junction unmatched. Germline V CDR1 and CDR2: SGDLS, YYNGEE. The CDR3 spells CASSPLRQGFFRGNTIYF. The CDR3 DNA reads as TGTGCCAGCAGCCCCCTAAGACAGGGATTCTTCCGGGGAAACACCATATATTTT.

This clone was detected only a few times. This chain uses TRBV5-6 with TRBJ2-5; the match to TRBD2 covers 7 bases. The CDR3 spans 14 residues. The trim removed 2 bases at V and 6 bases at J, leaving 7 bases unmatched. Germline V CDR1 and CDR2: SGHDT, YYEEEE. The CDR3 is CASSFEGLTKTQYF. Written as DNA, the CDR3 is TGTGCCAGCAGCTTCGAGGGACTAACAAAGACCCAGTACTTC.

This chain uses TRBV15 with TRBJ2-7, with 7 bases identical to TRBD2. Germline assignment: CDR1 LNHNV and CDR2 YYDKDF (reference sequence). Unmatched junction bases numbered 22, after V lost 8 bases and J lost 6 bases. The CDR3 is made up of 17 amino acids. CDR3 sequence (DNA): TGTGCCACCCATAAAGGGTGGGAGCAGGGAGGGTTCGGCGAGCAGTACTTC. It specifies CATHKGWEQGGFGEQYF. The variable domain in full, with the rest retrieved from reference TRBV15 and TRBJ2-7, is DAMVIQNPRYQVTQFGKPVTLSCSQTLNHNVMYWYQQKSSQAPKLLFHYYDKDFNNEADTPDNFQSRRPNTSFCFLDIRSPGLGDTAMYLCATHKGWEQGGFGEQYFGPGTRLTVT.

The chain is built from TRBV4-2 and TRBJ1-4; 9 bases are a match to TRBD1. Germline V gene sequence: CDR1 LGHNA, CDR2 YNFKEQ. The CDR3 extends over 17 amino acids. Unmatched junction bases numbered 5, after V lost 0 bases and J lost 3 bases. CDR3 sequence: CASSQDVGTGSNEKLFF. For the CDR3, the DNA is TGTGCCAGCAGCCAAGATGTCGGGACAGGGTCTAATGAAAAACTGTTTTTT.

This chain joins TRBV18 and TRBJ2-6; 7 nucleotides line up with TRBD1. V was pared by 3 bases and J by 0 bases, with 8 bases of the junction left unmatched. From germline, CDR1 is KGHSH and CDR2 LQKENI. The CDR3 consists of 18 residues. In DNA form, the CDR3 reads TGTGCCAGCTCACCTTGGGACAGTTTCTTCTCTGGGGCCAACGTCCTGACTTTC. It encodes CASSPWDSFFSGANVLTF. Variable domain in full (rest from reference TRBV18 and TRBJ2-6): NAGVMQNPRHLVRRRGQEARLRCSPMKGHSHVYWYRQLPEEGLKFMVYLQKENIIDESGMPKERFSAEFPKEGPSILRIQQVVRGDSAAYFCASSPWDSFFSGANVLTFGAGSRLTVL.

This chain uses TRBV5-1 with TRBJ2-7, with TRBD1 matching 12 bases. CDR3 length: 15 residues. V was clipped by 4 bases and J by 0 bases; unmatched bases: 2. CDR1 and CDR2 from the germline V gene are SGHRS and YFSETQ. CDR3 nucleotides: TGCGCCAGCAGCCCGGGACAGGGGGCCTCCTACGAGCAGTACTTC. Protein sequence: CASSPGQGASYEQYF.

The chain uses TRBV30 and TRBJ1-5; tentatively, D is TRBD1 (5 bases). The CDR3 is 14 residues long. CDR1 GTSNPN and CDR2 SVGIG come from the germline V gene (reference sequence). Trimming removed 2 bases at V and 6 bases at J, with 14 bases between. CDR3 DNA sequence: TGTGCCTGGAGTCCCCTGGAGGGGAGTCAGCCCCAGCATTTT. Translation: CAWSPLEGSQPQHF.

The V gene is TRBV7-8, the J gene TRBJ1-2; D ambiguous. This CDR3 is 13 amino acids long. Germline V gives CDR1 SGHVS, CDR2 FQNEAQ. V was cut by 3 bases and J by 1 base, with 6 bases left in between. CDR3 in amino acids: CASSFLRNYGYTF. As DNA, the CDR3 is TGTGCCAGCAGCTTTCTCCGTAACTATGGCTACACCTTC.